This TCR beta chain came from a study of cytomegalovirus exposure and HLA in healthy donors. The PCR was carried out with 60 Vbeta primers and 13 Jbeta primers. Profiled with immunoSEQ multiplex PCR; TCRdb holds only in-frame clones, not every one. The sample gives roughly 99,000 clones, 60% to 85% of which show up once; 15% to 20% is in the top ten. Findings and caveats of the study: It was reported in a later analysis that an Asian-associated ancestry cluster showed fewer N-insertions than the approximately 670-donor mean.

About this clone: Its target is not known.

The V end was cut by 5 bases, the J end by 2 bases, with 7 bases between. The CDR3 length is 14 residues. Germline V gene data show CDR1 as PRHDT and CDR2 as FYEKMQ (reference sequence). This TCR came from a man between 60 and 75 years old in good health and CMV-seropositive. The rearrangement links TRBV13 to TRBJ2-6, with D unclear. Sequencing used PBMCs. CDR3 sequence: CASSPHTGANVLTF. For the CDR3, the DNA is TGTGCCAGCAGCCCACACACTGGGGCCAACGTCCTGACTTTC. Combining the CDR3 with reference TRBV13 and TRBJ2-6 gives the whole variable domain AAGVIQSPRHLIKEKRETATLKCYPIPRHDTVYWYQQGPGQDPQFLISFYEKMQSDKGSIPDRFSAQQFSDYHSELNMSSLELGDSALYFCASSPHTGANVLTFGAGSRLTVL.